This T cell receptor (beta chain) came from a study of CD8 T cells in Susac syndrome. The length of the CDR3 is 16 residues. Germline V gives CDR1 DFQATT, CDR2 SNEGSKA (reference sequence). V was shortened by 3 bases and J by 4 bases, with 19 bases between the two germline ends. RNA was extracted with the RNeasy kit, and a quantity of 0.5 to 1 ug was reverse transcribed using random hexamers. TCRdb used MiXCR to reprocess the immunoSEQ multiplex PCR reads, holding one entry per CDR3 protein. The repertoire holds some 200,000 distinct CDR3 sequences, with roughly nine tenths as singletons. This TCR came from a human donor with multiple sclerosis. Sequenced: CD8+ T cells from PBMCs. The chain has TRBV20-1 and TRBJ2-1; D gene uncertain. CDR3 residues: CSASTNELETYNEQFF. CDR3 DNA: TGCAGTGCTAGTACTAATGAGCTGGAGACTTACAATGAGCAGTTCTTC.